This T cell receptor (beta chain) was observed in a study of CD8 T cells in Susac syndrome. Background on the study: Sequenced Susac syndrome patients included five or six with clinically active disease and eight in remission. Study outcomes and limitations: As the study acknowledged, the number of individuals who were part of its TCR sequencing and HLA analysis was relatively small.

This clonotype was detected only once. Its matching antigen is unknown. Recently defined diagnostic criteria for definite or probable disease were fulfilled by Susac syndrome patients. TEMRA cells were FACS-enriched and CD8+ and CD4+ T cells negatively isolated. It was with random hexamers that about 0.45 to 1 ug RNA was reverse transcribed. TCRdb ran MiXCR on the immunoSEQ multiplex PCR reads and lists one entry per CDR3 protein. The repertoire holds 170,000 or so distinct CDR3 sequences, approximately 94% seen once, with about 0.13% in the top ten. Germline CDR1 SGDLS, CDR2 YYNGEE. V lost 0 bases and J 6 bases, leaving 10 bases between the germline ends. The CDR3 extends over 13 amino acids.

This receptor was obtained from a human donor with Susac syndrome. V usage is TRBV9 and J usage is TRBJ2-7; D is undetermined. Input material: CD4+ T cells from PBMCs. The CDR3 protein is CASSVGPVSEQYV. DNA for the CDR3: TGTGCCAGCAGCGTAGGGCCGGTAAGCGAGCAGTACGTC.